One sample yielded the 30 T cell receptor beta chains listed below, sequenced in a study of regulatory T cells in long-lasting Graves disease. The sample's time point: newly diagnosed GD, antithyroid drugs for less than 3 months. PBMC RNA was the source of the TCR library. Arm-PCR with iRepertoire HTBI primers amplified the CDR3 regions for these TCR beta libraries. TCRdb re-analysed the multiplex PCR reads in MiXCR, keeping a single row per CDR3 protein. The profile shows around 480,000 distinct CDR3 sequences, 15% to 20% of them singletons. The data also belong to a second study, concerning T cells in Graves' hyperthyroidism and ophthalmopathy.

Source: peripheral blood mononuclear cells (PBMCs), taken at new diagnosis, from a patient treated with antithyroid drugs. The receptors come from a woman aged 35 to 59 with Graves disease.

The rearrangement uses TRBV12-3 or TRBV12-4 and TRBJ1-5; D is perhaps TRBD1 (6 bases). Trimming shortened V by 6 bases and J by 0 bases, and 15 bases separated the two germline ends. This CDR3 is 16 amino acids long. The DNA for the CDR3 is TGTGCCAGCAGGATTGGACAGAGTCCTAGCAATCAGCCCCAGCATTTT. Translated, it gives CASRIGQSPSNQPQHF.

This clonotype was detected ten times or more. V and J are TRBV3-1 and TRBJ2-5; 8 nucleotides match TRBD1. Per germline, CDR1 LGHDT and CDR2 YNNKEL (reference sequence). This CDR3 comprises 16 residues. V dropped 4 bases and J dropped 3; count of bases not matched to a gene: 10. CDR3 nucleotides: TGTGCCAGCAGCCCTCGGGACAGGAACCTTAAAGAGACCCAGTACTTC. Its protein product is CASSPRDRNLKETQYF.

In this sample, this clonotype turned up a few times. The rearrangement links TRBV3-1 to TRBJ1-5; 10 bases align to TRBD1. V lost 0 bases, J lost 6 bases, and 5 bases stayed unmatched. The CDR3 extends over 16 amino acids. CDR1 and CDR2 (germline): LGHDT, YNNKEL (reference sequence). DNA of the CDR3: TGTGCCAGCAGCCAAGATTTCGGGACAGGGGTTCAGCCCCAGCATTTT. As protein: CASSQDFGTGVQPQHF.

The chain carries TRBV18 and TRBJ2-3, with unresolved D. This CDR3 is 14 amino acids long. Per germline, CDR1 KGHSH and CDR2 LQKENI. V gave up 4 bases and J gave up 2 bases, with 10 bases separating them. In DNA, the CDR3 is TGTGCCAGCTCACGATTGCCACTCACAGATACGCAGTATTTT. Translation: CASSRLPLTDTQYF.

The chain employs TRBV3-1 and TRBJ2-5; 10 bases fit TRBD2. CDR1 is LGHDT and CDR2 is YNNKEL in the germline V gene (reference sequence). This CDR3 is 16 amino acids long. V was clipped by 6 bases and J by 2 bases; unmatched bases: 9. CDR3 coding DNA: TGTGCCAGCAGATCCATAGCGGGGGGTCCTCAAGAGACCCAGTACTTC. Translated: CASRSIAGGPQETQYF.

This clonotype was detected ten times or more. This chain connects TRBV20-1 to TRBJ2-1; D is undetermined. V lost 6 bases and J 2 bases, leaving 8 bases between the germline ends. Germline CDR1 reads DFQATT; CDR2 reads SNEGSKA (reference sequence). This CDR3 contains 12 residues. The CDR3 region is CSAQGTYNEQFF. DNA of the CDR3: TGCAGTGCCCAAGGAACCTACAATGAGCAGTTCTTC.

This clonotype was seen at least ten times. The chain uses TRBV7-3 and TRBJ1-1; D is possibly TRBD1 (5 bases). CDR3 length: 13 amino acids. Germline CDR1 is SGHTA and CDR2 is FQGTGA. V shed 4 bases and J shed 4 bases, with 10 bases lying between them. The CDR3 sequence is CASSSPGITEAFF. The CDR3 nucleotides are TGTGCCAGCAGCTCCCCAGGGATCACTGAAGCTTTCTTT.

Ten or more counts support this clonotype. A read error may produce the germline difference seen at one junction end. The chain combines TRBV5-1 with TRBJ2-7; D not certain. This CDR3 comprises 14 residues. CDR1 SGHRS and CDR2 YFSETQ come from the germline V gene. For the CDR3, the DNA is TGTGCCAGCAGCTTGAATGGGATTAGCTACGAGCAGTACTTC. Residues: CASSLNGISYEQYF.

The sample holds many counts of this clonotype. This rearrangement joins TRBV6-1 to TRBJ2-7, with 11 nucleotides matching TRBD2. Germline V CDR1 and CDR2: MNHNS, SASEGT. The trim removed 6 bases at V and 4 bases at J, leaving 8 bases unmatched. The CDR3 consists of 15 residues. CDR3 sequence reads: CASRQTSGGSYEQYF. CDR3 coding DNA: TGTGCCAGCAGACAAACTAGCGGGGGATCATACGAGCAGTACTTC.

This clonotype showed up just a few times. The gene calls are TRBV15 and TRBJ2-7; 7 nucleotides agree with TRBD1. The CDR3 loop spans 12 amino acids. J lost 2 bases, V lost 8 bases, and 3 bases had no gene match. The germline V gene encodes CDR1 LNHNV and CDR2 YYDKDF (reference sequence). The CDR3 DNA reads as TGTGCCACCGGGACAGCAGCCTACGAGCAGTACTTC. Translating it yields CATGTAAYEQYF. Looking up the rest from reference TRBV15 and TRBJ2-7 gives the full variable domain: DAMVIQNPRYQVTQFGKPVTLSCSQTLNHNVMYWYQQKSSQAPKLLFHYYDKDFNNEADTPDNFQSRRPNTSFCFLDIRSPGLGDTAMYLCATGTAAYEQYFGPGTRLTVT.

This clonotype showed up many times. The V and J genes are TRBV12-3 or TRBV12-4 and TRBJ1-5, with D possibly TRBD1 on 6 matching bases. V was clipped by 6 bases and J by 4 bases, with 13 bases between them. This CDR3 comprises 14 residues. CDR3 residues: CASRVQGGNQPQHF. Written as DNA, the CDR3 is TGTGCCAGCAGGGTACAGGGTGGGAATCAGCCCCAGCATTTT.

The table lists this clonotype with many counts. This chain joins TRBV5-4 and TRBJ2-3, with 8 nucleotides matching TRBD1. The germline gives CDR1 SGHNT, CDR2 YYREEE (reference sequence). Trimming cost V 5 bases and J 2 bases; bases outside gene matches: 7. CDR3 length: 15 amino acids. The CDR3 DNA follows: TGTGCCAGCAGTTTCGGCAGGGGGCTCACAGATACGCAGTATTTT. Its protein is CASSFGRGLTDTQYF. Filled out from reference TRBV5-4 and TRBJ2-3, the complete variable domain reads ETGVTQSPTHLIKTRGQQVTLRCSSQSGHNTVSWYQQALGQGPQFIFQYYREEENGRGNFPPRFSGLQFPNYSSELNVNALELDDSALYLCASSFGRGLTDTQYFGPGTRLTVL.

The rearrangement joins TRBV5-1 to TRBJ2-1, with TRBD1 identical over 8 bases. The DNA end lines up better with TRBJ2-5; the J call may be wrong. Germline V gene sequence: CDR1 SGHRS, CDR2 YFSETQ. The CDR3 covers 14 residues. The CDR3 sequence: CASSGPDRAETQYF. For the CDR3, the DNA is TGCGCCAGCAGCGGCCCGGACAGGGCAGAGACCCAGTACTTC.

This clonotype was seen at least ten times. The V call is TRBV12-3 or TRBV12-4, the J call TRBJ2-7; 9 bases match TRBD1. The CDR3 spans 14 residues. The V segment lost 5 bases and the J segment 4 bases; nucleotides outside the gene matches: 6. CDR3 in DNA: TGTGCCAGCAGTCCAACAGGGGGCCGGTACGAGCAGTACTTC. Its translation: CASSPTGGRYEQYF.

The sample holds many counts of this clonotype. The J gene is TRBJ2-5, the V gene TRBV20-1; a possible D gene is TRBD2 (5 bases). V lost 6 bases and J lost 7, with 12 bases in between. Germline V gene data show CDR1 as DFQATT and CDR2 as SNEGSKA (reference sequence). CDR3 length equals 11 residues. CDR3 in amino acids: CSARPEGTQYF. CDR3 bases: TGCAGTGCCCGACCCGAGGGGACCCAGTACTTC.

This clonotype turned up a few times. The chain links TRBV28 to TRBJ1-4; 7 bases agree with TRBD1. This CDR3 spans 14 amino acids. Trimming took 5 bases from V and 8 from J; bases not matched to a gene: 8. Per the germline V gene, CDR1 is MDHEN and CDR2 is SYDVKM. This chain's CDR3 is CASSGAGGIEKLFF. The CDR3 nucleotides are TGTGCCAGCAGTGGGGCAGGGGGTATAGAAAAACTGTTTTTT.

The table lists this clonotype with many counts. This chain joins TRBV6-9 and TRBJ2-1; D not certain. CDR1 is MNHGY and CDR2 is SVAAGI in the germline V gene. The CDR3 spans 17 residues. Trimming took 3 bases from V and 5 from J, leaving 20 bases between them. CDR3 amino acids: CASSYRQGTYSNNEQFF. In nucleotides, the CDR3 is TGTGCCAGCAGTTACCGACAAGGTACCTACTCGAACAATGAGCAGTTCTTC.

The rearrangement joins TRBV19 to TRBJ1-6; D remains ambiguous. Germline V gives CDR1 LNHDA, CDR2 SQIVND (reference sequence). CDR3 size: 15 residues. Trimming shortened V by 7 bases and J by 0 bases, and 10 bases separated the two germline ends. The CDR3 reads CASKQEASYNSPLHF. DNA of the CDR3: TGTGCCAGTAAGCAGGAGGCCTCCTATAATTCACCCCTCCACTTT.

The chain couples TRBV7-2 to TRBJ2-7, with unresolved D. This CDR3 has 15 residues. CDR1 and CDR2 (germline): SGHTA, FQGNSA. V was pared by 5 bases and J by 2 bases, with 16 bases between. CDR3 sequence reads: CASSEVEITTYEQYF. CDR3 DNA: TGTGCCAGCAGCGAGGTTGAGATAACAACCTACGAGCAGTACTTC.

The chain is built from TRBV5-1 and TRBJ2-2; TRBD2 agrees at 15 bases. J gave up 1 base and V 4 bases, and 8 bases lay outside the gene matches. Germline CDR1 reads SGHRS; CDR2 reads YFSETQ. The CDR3 totals 19 residues. The CDR3 DNA reads TGCGCCAGCAGCACTGGACTAGCGGGGGGGCCCATGAACACCGGGGAGCTGTTTTTT. Amino acids: CASSTGLAGGPMNTGELFF.

To note about this clonotype: A read error may account for a junction end that differs from germline. V and J are TRBV24-1 and TRBJ1-1; 7 bases align to TRBD1. Looked up from germline, CDR1 is KGHDR and CDR2 is SFDVKD. The CDR3 consists of 13 residues. CDR3 loop: CATSQGQNAEAFF. The CDR3 DNA sequence: TGTGCCACCAGCCAGGGACAGAACGCTGAAGCTTTCTTT.

This clonotype was detected ten times or more. This rearrangement joins TRBV29-1 to TRBJ2-7; 9 positions agree with TRBD1. The germline gives CDR1 SQVTM, CDR2 ANQGSEA. The CDR3 sequence is 13 residues long. With V trimmed by 4 bases and J by 3 bases, 4 bases remained unmatched. This chain's CDR3 is CSVAGQGLYEQYF. The CDR3 bases are TGCAGCGTTGCGGGACAGGGACTCTACGAGCAGTACTTC.

Regarding this clonotype: It may be a read error: a sequence one base away is much more abundant. The V gene is TRBV10-1, the J gene TRBJ2-5; 7 bases agree with TRBD1. CDR1 and CDR2 (germline): WNHNN, SYGVQD (reference sequence). V was clipped by 4 bases and J by 5 bases; unmatched bases: 4. CDR3 length: 13 residues. CDR3 in amino acids: CASSAGGPETQYF. In DNA, the CDR3 is TGCGCCAGCAGTGCAGGGGGACCGGAGACCCAGTACTTC.

The table lists this clonotype with many counts. The V and J genes are TRBV2 and TRBJ2-7; the D call may be TRBD1 or TRBD2 (6 bases each). Germline CDR1 is SNHLY and CDR2 is FYNNEI. The CDR3 has 15 amino acids. Trimming stripped 7 bases from V and 6 bases from J, with 22 bases between. CDR3 region: CASTPGAGDFFEQYF. DNA for the CDR3: TGTGCCAGCACCCCGGGGGCAGGGGATTTTTTCGAGCAGTACTTC.

This clonotype has at least ten counts. This chain links TRBV10-3 with TRBJ1-5; 10 bases are a match to TRBD1. Germline V gives CDR1 ENHRY, CDR2 SYGVKD. Trimming took 3 bases from V and 3 from J; bases not matched to a gene: 5. The CDR3 totals 16 residues. The CDR3 sequence is CAISEVGTGANQPQHF. Here the CDR3 DNA reads TGTGCCATCAGTGAAGTTGGGACAGGGGCCAATCAGCCCCAGCATTTT.

Ten or more counts support this clonotype. This CDR3 is CASSQMLDSYEQYF. CDR3 nucleotides: TGCGCCAGCAGCCAGATGCTGGACTCCTACGAGCAGTACTTC. The genes are TRBV4-1 and TRBJ2-7, with D unresolved. The germline V and J ends were trimmed by 3 bases and 0 bases, with 9 bases remaining between them. This CDR3 has 14 residues. CDR1 and CDR2 (germline): MGHRA, YSYEKL.

This clonotype occurred many times. The chain joins TRBV6-2 or TRBV6-3 to TRBJ2-1; 10 bases are a match to TRBD1. The CDR3 is 16 residues long. The junction had 9 bases not matched to a gene; V was cut back by 4 bases and J by 6 bases. Germline V CDR1 and CDR2: MNHEY, SVGEGT. This CDR3 is CASSSPDRGRSNEQFF. The CDR3 DNA reads as TGTGCCAGCAGTTCCCCGGACAGGGGGAGAAGCAATGAGCAGTTCTTC.

This sequence joins TRBV5-1 and TRBJ1-5; possibly TRBD1 for D (6 bases). CDR3 size: 17 residues. Deletions cut 4 bases from V and 6 bases from J, with 23 bases between. Germline V CDR1 and CDR2: SGHRS, YFSETQ. In DNA, the CDR3 is TGCGCCAGCAGCCCCTTCGGGGGGCCGGGGGCTGGTCAGCCCCAGCATTTT. This gives the protein CASSPFGGPGAGQPQHF.

V and J are TRBV6-1 and TRBJ2-1, with D possibly matching TRBD2 (7 bases). Germline V gene data show CDR1 as MNHNS and CDR2 as SASEGT. Trimming removed 1 base from V and 7 bases from J, with 14 bases in between. The CDR3 is 15 residues long. The CDR3: CASSEVGGRSNEQFF. In DNA, the CDR3 is TGTGCCAGCAGTGAAGTCGGGGGGCGCAGTAATGAGCAGTTCTTC.

The chain couples TRBV6-1 to TRBJ1-6; unclear D gene. Trimming removed 1 base from V and 2 bases from J, with 6 bases in between. Germline V gene lookup returns CDR1 MNHNS and CDR2 SASEGT. The CDR3 runs 15 residues. The CDR3 nucleotides read TGTGCCAGCAGTGAAGAGGGCACCTATAATTCACCCCTCCACTTT. It is translated as CASSEEGTYNSPLHF.